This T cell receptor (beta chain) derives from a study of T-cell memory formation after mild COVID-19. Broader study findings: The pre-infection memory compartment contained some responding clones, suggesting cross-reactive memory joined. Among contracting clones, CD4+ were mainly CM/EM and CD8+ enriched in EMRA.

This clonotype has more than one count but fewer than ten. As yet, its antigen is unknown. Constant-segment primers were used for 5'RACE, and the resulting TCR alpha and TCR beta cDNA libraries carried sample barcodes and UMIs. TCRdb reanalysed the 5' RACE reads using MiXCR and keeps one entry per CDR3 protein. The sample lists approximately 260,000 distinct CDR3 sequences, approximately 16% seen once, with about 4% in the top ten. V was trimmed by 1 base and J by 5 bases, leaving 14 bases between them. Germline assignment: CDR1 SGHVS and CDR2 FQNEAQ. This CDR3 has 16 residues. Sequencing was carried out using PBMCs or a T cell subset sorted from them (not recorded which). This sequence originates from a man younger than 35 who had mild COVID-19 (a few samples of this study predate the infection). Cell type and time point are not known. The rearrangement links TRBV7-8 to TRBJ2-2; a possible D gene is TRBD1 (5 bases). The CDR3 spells CASSLGNRLTTGELFF. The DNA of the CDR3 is TGTGCCAGCAGCTTAGGGAACAGGCTAACTACCGGGGAGCTGTTTTTT.